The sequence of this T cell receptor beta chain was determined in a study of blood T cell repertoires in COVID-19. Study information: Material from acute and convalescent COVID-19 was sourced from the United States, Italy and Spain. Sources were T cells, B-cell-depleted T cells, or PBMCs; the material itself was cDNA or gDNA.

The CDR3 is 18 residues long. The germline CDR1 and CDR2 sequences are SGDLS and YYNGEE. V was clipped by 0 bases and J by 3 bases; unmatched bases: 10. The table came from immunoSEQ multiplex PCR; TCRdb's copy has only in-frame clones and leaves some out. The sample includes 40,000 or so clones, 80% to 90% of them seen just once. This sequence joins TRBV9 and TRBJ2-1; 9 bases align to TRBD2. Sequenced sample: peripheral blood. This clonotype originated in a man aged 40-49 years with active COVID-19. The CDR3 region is CASSVGSSGAEGYNEQFF. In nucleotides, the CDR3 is TGTGCCAGCAGCGTAGGTTCTAGCGGGGCTGAAGGCTACAATGAGCAGTTCTTC.